Here is one T cell receptor (beta chain) with its context. The data are from a study of blood T cell repertoires in COVID-19. Germline CDR1 reads WNHNN; CDR2 reads SYGVQD (reference sequence). CDR3 size: 14 residues. V shed 6 bases and J shed 0 bases, with 8 bases lying between them. Profiling relied on immunoSEQ multiplex PCR, and the TCRdb table lists in-frame clones only, not all of them. The sample shows some 130,000 clones, around nine tenths of them seen only once. The receptor's source is a man in his 60s with COVID-19, enrolled during active disease. The chain employs TRBV10-1 and TRBJ1-4; D is possibly TRBD1 (6 bases). Specimen: peripheral blood. This CDR3 reads CASSGTSTNEKLFF. The CDR3 region has the DNA TGCGCCAGCAGCGGGACATCAACTAATGAAAAACTGTTTTTT.